Presented here are 24 T cell receptor beta chains from one specimen sequenced in a study of blood T cell repertoires in COVID-19. Some clones are missing from TCRdb's copy, which holds only in-frame ones; the method was immunoSEQ multiplex PCR. The table shows 20,000 to 25,000 clones, with 85% to 90% occurring only once. The source material was peripheral blood. Receptor source: a woman of 80 years or more with acute or convalescent COVID-19.

The rearrangement uses TRBV18 and TRBJ2-7; 11 bases align to TRBD2. Germline V lookup: CDR1 KGHSH, CDR2 LQKENI. Trimming removed 3 bases from V and 12 bases from J; junction bases left unmatched: 7. This CDR3 region has 13 residues. The CDR3 sequence is CASSPETGTSGYF. CDR3 bases: TGTGCCAGCTCACCCGAAACCGGGACTAGCGGGTACTTC.

This chain uses TRBV9 with TRBJ1-2, with 7 nucleotides matching TRBD1. This CDR3 has 12 residues. The V gene end was trimmed by 3 bases and the J gene end by 10 bases; junction bases not matched to a gene: 6. The germline gives CDR1 SGDLS, CDR2 YYNGEE. CDR3 bases: TGTGCCAGCAGCGGGACAGGTTTCGACTACACCTTC. It encodes CASSGTGFDYTF.

The V and J genes are TRBV20-1 and TRBJ2-7; 7 bases map to TRBD2. Looked up from germline, CDR1 is DFQATT and CDR2 is SNEGSKA (reference sequence). The CDR3 contains 11 residues. After removal of 7 bases from V and 3 bases from J, the junction contained 3 bases not matched to a gene. CDR3 nucleotide sequence: TGCAGTGTAGCGGGCCTCTACGAGCAGTACTTC. This gives the protein CSVAGLYEQYF.

This clone was counted once. This chain links TRBV6-5 with TRBJ1-2; tentatively, D is TRBD1 (6 bases). With 6 bases removed from V and 4 bases from J, the gap between germline ends came to 15 bases. From germline, CDR1 is MNHEY and CDR2 SVGAGI. The CDR3 is 14 residues long. Here the CDR3 DNA reads TGTGCCAGCAGCTGGGAGGGGGGCGGCTATGGCTACACCTTC. Translating it yields CASSWEGGGYGYTF.

This chain links TRBV4-3 with TRBJ2-4, with 11 positions matching TRBD1. CDR1 LGHNA and CDR2 YSLEER come from the germline V gene. CDR3 length: 18 amino acids. V trimming: 0 bases; J trimming: 1 base; junction bases outside the gene matches: 5. The CDR3 DNA sequence: TGCGCCAGCAGCCAAGACCCTCGGACAGGGGGCGCCAAAAACATTCAGTACTTC. This gives the protein CASSQDPRTGGAKNIQYF.

The chain uses TRBV20-1 and TRBJ2-4; 8 bases align to TRBD2. The CDR3 loop spans 17 amino acids. Germline CDR1 is DFQATT and CDR2 is SNEGSKA (reference sequence). Losses at the gene ends were 3 bases for V and 8 bases for J; bases not matched to a gene: 18. For the CDR3, the DNA is TGCAGTGCTAGTCCGAGGGGGTCGGGAGGGCCGATTGACATTCAGTACTTC. It specifies CSASPRGSGGPIDIQYF.

This chain connects TRBV5-1 to TRBJ1-2; 8 nucleotides line up with TRBD1. Germline V gene lookup returns CDR1 SGHRS and CDR2 YFSETQ. The CDR3 is made up of 12 amino acids. J lost 3 bases, V lost 7 bases, and 2 bases had no gene match. The CDR3 bases are TGCGCCAGCCAGGGACAGGACTATGGCTACACCTTC. It specifies CASQGQDYGYTF.

V is TRBV9 and J is TRBJ1-6, with D perhaps TRBD1 (5 bases). The CDR3 spans 14 residues. V dropped 0 bases and J dropped 5 bases, with 6 bases sitting between them. Germline CDR1 and CDR2: SGDLS and YYNGEE. CDR3 sequence: CASSVEGDNSPLHF. In DNA, the CDR3 is TGTGCCAGCAGCGTAGAAGGGGATAATTCACCCCTCCACTTT. Based on the CDR3 plus reference TRBV9 and TRBJ1-6, the full variable domain is DSGVTQTPKHLITATGQRVTLRCSPRSGDLSVYWYQQSLDQGLQFLIQYYNGEERAKGNILERFSAQQFPDLHSELNLSSLELGDSALYFCASSVEGDNSPLHFGNGTRLTVT.

V usage is TRBV9 and J usage is TRBJ1-2; D unresolved. Trimming left V 0 bases short and J 0 bases short, with 6 bases between. Germline CDR1 reads SGDLS; CDR2 reads YYNGEE. The CDR3 has 14 amino acids. Here the CDR3 DNA reads TGTGCCAGCAGCGTAGTAGAAGCTAACTATGGCTACACCTTC. It yields the protein CASSVVEANYGYTF.

The chain couples TRBV30 to TRBJ2-7, with 8 bases identical to TRBD2. The CDR3 contains 14 residues. The trim removed 3 bases at V and 3 bases at J, leaving 7 bases unmatched. CDR1 is GTSNPN, CDR2 SVGIG, per germline (reference sequence). In DNA, the CDR3 is TGTGCCTGGAGGGAGGGCGGGGGGATCTACGAGCAGTACTTC. Its translation is CAWREGGGIYEQYF.

CDR3 loop: CASSGSGVRTGELFF. CDR3 coding DNA: TGTGCCAGCAGCGGGTCGGGGGTGAGAACCGGGGAGCTGTTTTTT. The rearrangement joins TRBV5-4 to TRBJ2-2, with a weak D call TRBD2 (6 bases). Trimming pared 4 bases from V and 5 bases from J, leaving 15 bases between. There are 15 residues in the CDR3. Germline loops: CDR1 SGHNT, CDR2 YYREEE (reference sequence).

The rearrangement joins TRBV25-1 to TRBJ1-1; possible D gene TRBD1, 5 bases. The ends were cut back, 6 bases at V and 8 bases at J, with 19 bases in the middle. The length of the CDR3 is 14 residues. The V gene's germline CDR1 is MGHDK and CDR2 SYGVNS. The DNA for the CDR3 is TGTGCCAGCAGGGCTACAGGATCAGGAGGGGAAGCTTTCTTT. Its translation: CASRATGSGGEAFF.

The chain couples TRBV5-1 to TRBJ2-2; D unclear. V lost 5 bases, J lost 2 bases, and 7 bases lay in between. The CDR3 is 13 amino acids. From germline, CDR1 is SGHRS and CDR2 YFSETQ. The CDR3 protein is CASSSSNTGELFF. The CDR3, as DNA: TGCGCCAGCAGTTCGTCTAACACCGGGGAGCTGTTTTTT. The complete variable domain, with remaining parts taken from reference TRBV5-1 and TRBJ2-2, reads KAGVTQTPRYLIKTRGQQVTLSCSPISGHRSVSWYQQTPGQGLQFLFEYFSETQRNKGNFPGRFSGRQFSNSRSEMNVSTLELGDSALYLCASSSSNTGELFFGEGSRLTVL.

V usage is TRBV7-9 and J usage is TRBJ1-4; D may be TRBD1 (6 bases). Germline V lookup: CDR1 SEHNR, CDR2 FQNEAQ (reference sequence). The CDR3 covers 13 residues. V was cut by 8 bases and J by 8 bases, with 15 bases left in between. The CDR3 DNA reads TGTGCCAGCGCCCGGGACATGGACGAAAAACTGTTTTTT. Translation: CASARDMDEKLFF.

V usage is TRBV4-3 and J usage is TRBJ1-2; 8 bases agree with TRBD1. The CDR3 runs 14 residues. The trim removed 3 bases at V and 6 bases at J, leaving 6 bases unmatched. Per the germline V gene, CDR1 is LGHNA and CDR2 is YSLEER. CDR3 nucleotides: TGCGCCAGCAGCCACGAGGACAGGGAAAATGGCTACACCTTC. Its protein product is CASSHEDRENGYTF.

The chain uses TRBV5-1 and TRBJ1-1; D unresolved. CDR3 size: 14 residues. Looked up from germline, CDR1 is SGHRS and CDR2 is YFSETQ. With 0 bases removed from V and 2 bases from J, the gap between germline ends came to 8 bases. In nucleotides, the CDR3 is TGCGCCAGCAGCTTGGCCAGACATAACACTGAAGCTTTCTTT. Its protein is CASSLARHNTEAFF.

This clone was seen only once. The rearrangement joins TRBV24-1 to TRBJ2-2; possibly TRBD2 for D (5 bases). This CDR3 is built from 14 residues. CDR1 KGHDR and CDR2 SFDVKD come from the germline V gene. V shed 9 bases and J shed 1 base, with 11 bases lying between them. The CDR3 DNA follows: TGTGCCACCCATCCTGGACTGAACACCGGGGAGCTGTTTTTT. As protein: CATHPGLNTGELFF.

The chain employs TRBV10-1 and TRBJ1-1; D is perhaps TRBD1 (6 bases). V was shortened by 5 bases and J by 3 bases, with 10 bases between the two germline ends. The CDR3 extends over 13 amino acids. The germline V gene encodes CDR1 WNHNN and CDR2 SYGVQD (reference sequence). The CDR3, as DNA: TGCGCCAGCAGTACAGGGCTCTACACTGAAGCTTTCTTT. This gives the protein CASSTGLYTEAFF.

The J gene is TRBJ2-7, the V gene TRBV5-6; the D is unclear. The CDR3 runs 15 residues. Germline CDR1 SGHDT, CDR2 YYEEEE. Deletions cut 0 bases from V and 3 bases from J, with 13 bases between. The CDR3 reads CASSLAGRAYYEQYF. CDR3 nucleotides: TGTGCCAGCAGCTTGGCCGGTAGAGCCTACTACGAGCAGTACTTC.

The chain uses TRBV30 and TRBJ2-2, with TRBD2 identical over 8 bases. The CDR3 has 16 amino acids. Germline assignment: CDR1 GTSNPN and CDR2 SVGIG (reference sequence). V was clipped by 0 bases and J by 4 bases; unmatched bases: 7. The CDR3 DNA reads TGTGCCTGGAGTGTAGGGGCGGGAGGAGCCACCGGGGAGCTGTTTTTT. It encodes CAWSVGAGGATGELFF.

The CDR3 reads CASESMSVFANTGELFF. DNA of the CDR3: TGTGCCAGTGAGTCCATGAGCGTTTTCGCGAACACCGGGGAGCTGTTTTTT. V usage is TRBV19 and J usage is TRBJ2-2; D unresolved. The CDR3 covers 17 residues. Germline CDR1 is LNHDA and CDR2 is SQIVND (reference sequence). Trimming removed 8 bases at V and 0 bases at J, with 19 bases between.

This chain joins TRBV5-1 and TRBJ2-1, with D possibly TRBD2 on 6 matching bases. The CDR3 spans 17 residues. Germline V gene data show CDR1 as SGHRS and CDR2 as YFSETQ. With 0 bases removed from V and 1 base from J, the gap between germline ends came to 14 bases. The CDR3 loop reads CASSLAGRGRSYNEQFF. The DNA for the CDR3 is TGCGCCAGCAGCTTGGCCGGGCGGGGTAGGTCCTACAATGAGCAGTTCTTC.

This chain links TRBV6-6 with TRBJ2-7; D is ambiguous. Per germline, CDR1 MNHNY and CDR2 SVGAGI (reference sequence). The ends were cut back, 2 bases at V and 5 bases at J, with 13 bases in the middle. The CDR3 runs to 14 residues. This CDR3 reads CASSYSPSTDEQYF. The CDR3 DNA sequence: TGTGCCAGCAGTTACAGTCCGAGTACAGACGAGCAGTACTTC.

This clone was found once. The chain carries TRBV27 and TRBJ2-5, with 9 positions matching TRBD2. After removal of 5 bases from V and 2 bases from J, the junction contained 9 bases not matched to a gene. There are 16 residues in the CDR3. CDR1 is MNHEY and CDR2 is SMNVEV in the germline V gene (reference sequence). CDR3 nucleotides: TGTGCCAGCAGTCAAAGTAGCGGGAGTGGACAAGAGACCCAGTACTTC. This translates into CASSQSSGSGQETQYF.